The source of this T cell receptor (beta chain) is a study of blood T cell repertoires in COVID-19. Study-wide context: The origin of the acute and convalescent COVID-19 samples was the United States, Italy and Spain. PBMCs, B-cell-depleted T cells, or T cells were the source of the cDNA or gDNA that made up the material.

The CDR3 is 14 amino acids. Germline loops: CDR1 SGDLS, CDR2 YYNGEE. V gave up 0 bases and J gave up 3 bases, with 9 bases separating them. As originally analysed: It was from reference gene primer amplification that nucleated cell counts were estimated. TCRdb keeps only in-frame clones here, not all; method: immunoSEQ multiplex PCR. Clone size and the V and J calls come from that table; the DNA yielded D and trimming. Here the sample spans about 61,000 clones, about 90% being singletons. The V and J genes are TRBV9 and TRBJ1-2; no clear D. This sequence was found in a woman in her fifties or sixties with active or convalescent COVID-19. Sequences were obtained from peripheral blood. The CDR3 here is CASSVGPEHYGYTF. CDR3 nucleotides: TGTGCCAGCAGCGTAGGACCGGAGCACTATGGCTACACCTTC.